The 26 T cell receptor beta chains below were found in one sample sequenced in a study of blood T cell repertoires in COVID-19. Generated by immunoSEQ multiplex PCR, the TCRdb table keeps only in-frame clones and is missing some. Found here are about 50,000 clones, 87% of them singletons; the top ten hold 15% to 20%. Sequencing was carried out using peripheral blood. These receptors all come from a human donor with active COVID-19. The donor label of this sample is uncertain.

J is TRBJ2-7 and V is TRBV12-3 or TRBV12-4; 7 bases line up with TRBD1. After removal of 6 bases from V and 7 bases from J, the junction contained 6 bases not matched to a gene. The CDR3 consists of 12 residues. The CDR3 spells CASRQGNWEQYF. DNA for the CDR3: TGTGCCAGCAGACAGGGGAATTGGGAGCAGTACTTC.

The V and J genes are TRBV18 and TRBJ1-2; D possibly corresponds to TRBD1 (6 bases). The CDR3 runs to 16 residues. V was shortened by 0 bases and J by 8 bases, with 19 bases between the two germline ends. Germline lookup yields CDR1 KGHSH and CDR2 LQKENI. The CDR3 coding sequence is TGTGCCAGCTCACCACCGTTTAGTTATACAGGGCGAGGCTACACCTTC. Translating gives CASSPPFSYTGRGYTF.

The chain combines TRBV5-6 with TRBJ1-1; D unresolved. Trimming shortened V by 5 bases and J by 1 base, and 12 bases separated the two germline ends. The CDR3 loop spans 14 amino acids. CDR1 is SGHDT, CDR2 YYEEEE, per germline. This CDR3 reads CASSLDGRNTEAFF. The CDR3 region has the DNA TGTGCCAGCAGTTTAGACGGGAGGAACACTGAAGCTTTCTTT.

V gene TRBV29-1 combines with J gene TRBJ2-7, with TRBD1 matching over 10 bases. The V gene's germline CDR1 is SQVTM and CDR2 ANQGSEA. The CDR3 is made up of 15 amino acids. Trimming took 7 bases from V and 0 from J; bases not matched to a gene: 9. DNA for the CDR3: TGCAGCGGAAAGACCGGGACAGGGGACTCCTACGAGCAGTACTTC. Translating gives CSGKTGTGDSYEQYF.

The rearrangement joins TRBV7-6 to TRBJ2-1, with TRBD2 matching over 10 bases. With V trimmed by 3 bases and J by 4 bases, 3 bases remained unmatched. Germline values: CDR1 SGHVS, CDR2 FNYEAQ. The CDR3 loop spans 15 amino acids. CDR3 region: CASSFSGGLYNEQFF. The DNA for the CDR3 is TGTGCCAGCAGCTTTAGCGGGGGGTTATACAATGAGCAGTTCTTC.

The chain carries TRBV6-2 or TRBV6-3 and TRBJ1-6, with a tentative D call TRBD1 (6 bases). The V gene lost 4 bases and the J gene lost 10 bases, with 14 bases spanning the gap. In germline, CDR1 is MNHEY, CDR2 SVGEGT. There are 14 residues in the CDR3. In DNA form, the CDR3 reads TGTGCCAGCAGTTGGGGCAGGACAGACTCACCCCTCCACTTT. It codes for CASSWGRTDSPLHF.

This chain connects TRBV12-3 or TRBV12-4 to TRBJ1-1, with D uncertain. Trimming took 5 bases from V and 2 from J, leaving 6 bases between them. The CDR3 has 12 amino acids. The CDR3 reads CASSVLNTEAFF. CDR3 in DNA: TGTGCCAGCAGTGTATTAAACACTGAAGCTTTCTTT.

The CDR3 DNA follows: TGCGCCAGCAGCCAAGTACCACGGGGGTACGAGCAGTACTTC. Translated: CASSQVPRGYEQYF. The chain has TRBV4-1 and TRBJ2-7, with D possibly matching TRBD2 (6 bases). The CDR3 extends over 14 amino acids. V was clipped by 1 base and J by 4 bases, with 11 bases between them. Germline V gives CDR1 MGHRA, CDR2 YSYEKL.

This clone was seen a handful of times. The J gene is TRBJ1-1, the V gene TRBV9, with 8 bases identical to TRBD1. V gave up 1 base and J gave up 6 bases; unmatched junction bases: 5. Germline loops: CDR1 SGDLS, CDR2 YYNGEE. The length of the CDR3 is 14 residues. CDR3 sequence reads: CASSVQGASSEAFF. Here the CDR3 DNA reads TGTGCCAGCAGCGTACAGGGGGCCTCTTCTGAAGCTTTCTTT.

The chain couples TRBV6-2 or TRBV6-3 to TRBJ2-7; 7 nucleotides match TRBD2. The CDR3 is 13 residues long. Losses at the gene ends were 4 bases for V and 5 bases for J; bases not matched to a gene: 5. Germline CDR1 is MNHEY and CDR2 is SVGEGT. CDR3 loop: CASSFPTSHEQYF. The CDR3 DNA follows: TGTGCCAGCAGTTTCCCGACTAGCCACGAGCAGTACTTC.

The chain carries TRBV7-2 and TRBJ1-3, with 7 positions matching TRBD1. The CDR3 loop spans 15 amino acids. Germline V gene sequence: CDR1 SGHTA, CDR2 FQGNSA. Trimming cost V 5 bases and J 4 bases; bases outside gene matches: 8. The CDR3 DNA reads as TGTGCCAGCAGCCGCCTAATGGACAGGGGAAACACCATATATTTT. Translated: CASSRLMDRGNTIYF. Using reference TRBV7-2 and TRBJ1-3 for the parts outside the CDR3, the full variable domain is GAGVSQSPSNKVTEKGKDVELRCDPISGHTALYWYRQSLGQGLEFLIYFQGNSAPDKSGLPSDRFSAERTGGSVSTLTIQRTQQEDSAVYLCASSRLMDRGNTIYFGEGSWLTVV.

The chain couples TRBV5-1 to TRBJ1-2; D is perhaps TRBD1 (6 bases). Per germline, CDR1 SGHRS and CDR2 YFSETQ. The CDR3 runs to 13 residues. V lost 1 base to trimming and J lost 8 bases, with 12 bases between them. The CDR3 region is CASSLSDRFGYTF. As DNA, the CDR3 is TGCGCCAGCAGCTTGAGCGACAGGTTCGGCTACACCTTC.

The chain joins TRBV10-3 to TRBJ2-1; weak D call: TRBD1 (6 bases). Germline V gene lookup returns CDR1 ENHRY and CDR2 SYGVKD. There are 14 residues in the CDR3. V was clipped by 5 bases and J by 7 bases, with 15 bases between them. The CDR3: CAISFTGSENEQFF. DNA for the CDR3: TGTGCCATCAGTTTTACAGGGTCTGAAAATGAGCAGTTCTTC.

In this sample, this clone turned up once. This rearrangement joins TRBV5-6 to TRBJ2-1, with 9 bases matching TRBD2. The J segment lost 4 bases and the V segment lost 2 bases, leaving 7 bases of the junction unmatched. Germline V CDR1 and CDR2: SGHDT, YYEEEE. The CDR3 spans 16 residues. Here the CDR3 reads CASSFLGSGGYNEQFF. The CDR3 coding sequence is TGTGCCAGCAGCTTCCTCGGTAGCGGGGGATACAATGAGCAGTTCTTC.

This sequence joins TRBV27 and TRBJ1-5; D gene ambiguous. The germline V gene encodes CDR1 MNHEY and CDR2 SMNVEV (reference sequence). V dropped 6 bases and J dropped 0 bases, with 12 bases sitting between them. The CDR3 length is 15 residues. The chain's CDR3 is CASRRHLDSNQPQHF. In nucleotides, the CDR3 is TGTGCCAGCAGACGACATCTTGATAGCAATCAGCCCCAGCATTTT.

DNA for the CDR3: TGTGCCAGCAGCGCCAACAGGGAATCCTACGAGCAGTACTTC. It codes for CASSANRESYEQYF. This chain joins TRBV13 and TRBJ2-7; D might be TRBD1 (6 bases). CDR1 is PRHDT, CDR2 FYEKMQ, per germline (reference sequence). V was cut by 5 bases and J by 1 base, with 12 bases left in between. This CDR3 is 14 amino acids long.

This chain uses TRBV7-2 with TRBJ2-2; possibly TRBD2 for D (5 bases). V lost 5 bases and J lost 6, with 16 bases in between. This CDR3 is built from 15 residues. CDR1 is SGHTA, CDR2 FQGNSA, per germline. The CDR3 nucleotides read TGTGCCAGCAGCCGCCAAAGGACTCTATCCGGGGAGCTGTTTTTT. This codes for CASSRQRTLSGELFF.

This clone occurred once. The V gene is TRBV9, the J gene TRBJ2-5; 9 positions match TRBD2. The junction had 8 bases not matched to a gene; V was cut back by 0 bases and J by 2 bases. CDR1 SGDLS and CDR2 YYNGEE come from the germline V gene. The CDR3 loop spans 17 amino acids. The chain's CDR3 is CASSVGVAGELQETQYF. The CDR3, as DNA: TGTGCCAGCAGCGTAGGAGTAGCGGGGGAGTTACAAGAGACCCAGTACTTC.

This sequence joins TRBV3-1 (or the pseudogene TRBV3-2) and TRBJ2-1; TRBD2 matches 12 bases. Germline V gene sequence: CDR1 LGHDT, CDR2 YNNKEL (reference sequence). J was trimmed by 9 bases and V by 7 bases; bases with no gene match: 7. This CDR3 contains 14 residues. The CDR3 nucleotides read TGTGCCAGCACCGATCGACTAGCGGGGGCTGAGCAGTTCTTC. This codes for CASTDRLAGAEQFF.

CDR3 nucleotide sequence: TGTGCCAGCAGCTTGGCGTTGCAAGAGACCCAGTACTTC. Translation gives CASSLALQETQYF. The J gene is TRBJ2-5, the V gene TRBV5-4; no clear D. CDR1 SGHNT and CDR2 YYREEE come from the germline V gene (reference sequence). The CDR3 sequence is 13 residues long. Deletions cut 0 bases from V and 2 bases from J, with 5 bases between. The complete variable domain, with remaining parts taken from reference TRBV5-4 and TRBJ2-5, reads ETGVTQSPTHLIKTRGQQVTLRCSSQSGHNTVSWYQQALGQGPQFIFQYYREEENGRGNFPPRFSGLQFPNYSSELNVNALELDDSALYLCASSLALQETQYFGPGTRLLVL.

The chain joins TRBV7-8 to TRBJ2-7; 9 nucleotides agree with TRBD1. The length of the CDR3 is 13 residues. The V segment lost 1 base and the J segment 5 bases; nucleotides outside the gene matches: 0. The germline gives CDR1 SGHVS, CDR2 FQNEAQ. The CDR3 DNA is TGTGCCAGCAGCTTAGACAGGGGGCACGAGCAGTACTTC. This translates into CASSLDRGHEQYF.

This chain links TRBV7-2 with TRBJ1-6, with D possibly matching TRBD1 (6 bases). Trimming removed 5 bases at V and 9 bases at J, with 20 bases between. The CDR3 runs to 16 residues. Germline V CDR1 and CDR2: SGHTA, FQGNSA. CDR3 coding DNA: TGTGCCAGCAGCCCCCATTCGACAGGACCCGTTTCACCCCTCCACTTT. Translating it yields CASSPHSTGPVSPLHF.

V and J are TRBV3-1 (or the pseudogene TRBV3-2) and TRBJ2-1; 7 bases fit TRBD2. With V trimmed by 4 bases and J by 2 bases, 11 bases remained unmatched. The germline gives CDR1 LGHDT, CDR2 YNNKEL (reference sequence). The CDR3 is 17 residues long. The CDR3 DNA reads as TGTGCCAGCAGCCCGGGATTAACTAGCGACCCCTACAATGAGCAGTTCTTC. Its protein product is CASSPGLTSDPYNEQFF.

The CDR3 loop is CASSEALQTDGYTF. CDR3 sequence (DNA): TGTGCCAGCAGTGAAGCGCTTCAGACAGATGGCTACACCTTC. J is TRBJ1-2 and V is TRBV6-1; D perhaps matches TRBD1 (5 bases). This CDR3 has 14 amino acids. Trimming took 0 bases from V and 6 from J, leaving 11 bases between them. Germline assignment: CDR1 MNHNS and CDR2 SASEGT.

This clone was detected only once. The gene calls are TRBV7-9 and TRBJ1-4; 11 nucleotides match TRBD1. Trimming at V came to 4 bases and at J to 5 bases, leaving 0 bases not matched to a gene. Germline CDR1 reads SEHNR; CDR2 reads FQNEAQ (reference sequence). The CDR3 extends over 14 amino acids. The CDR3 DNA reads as TGTGCCAGCAGCTGGGACAGGGGGAATGAAAAACTGTTTTTT. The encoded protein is CASSWDRGNEKLFF.

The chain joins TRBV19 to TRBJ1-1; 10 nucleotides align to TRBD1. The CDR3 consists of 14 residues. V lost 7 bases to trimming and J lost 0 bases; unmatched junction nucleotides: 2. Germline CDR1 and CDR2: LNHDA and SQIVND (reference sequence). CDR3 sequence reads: CASKGQGLNTEAFF. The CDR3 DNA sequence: TGTGCCAGTAAGGGACAGGGGTTGAACACTGAAGCTTTCTTT.